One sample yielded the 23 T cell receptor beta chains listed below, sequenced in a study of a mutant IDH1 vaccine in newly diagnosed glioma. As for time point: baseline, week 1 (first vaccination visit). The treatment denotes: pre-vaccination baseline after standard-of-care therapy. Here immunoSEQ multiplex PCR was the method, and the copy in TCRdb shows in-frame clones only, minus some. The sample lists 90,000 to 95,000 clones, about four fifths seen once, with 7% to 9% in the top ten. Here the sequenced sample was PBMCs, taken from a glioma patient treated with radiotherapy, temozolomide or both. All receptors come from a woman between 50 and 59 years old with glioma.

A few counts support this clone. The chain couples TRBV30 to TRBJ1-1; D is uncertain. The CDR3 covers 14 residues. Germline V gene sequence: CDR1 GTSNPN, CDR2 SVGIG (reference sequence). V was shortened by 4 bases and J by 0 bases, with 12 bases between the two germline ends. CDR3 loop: CAWTGRPLNTEAFF. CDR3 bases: TGTGCCTGGACGGGCCGACCTCTGAACACTGAAGCTTTCTTT. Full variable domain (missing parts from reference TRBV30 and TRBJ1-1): SQTIHQWPATLVQPVGSPLSLECTVEGTSNPNLYWYRQAAGRGLQLLFYSVGIGQISSEVPQNLSASRPQDRQFILSSKKLLLSDSGFYLCAWTGRPLNTEAFFGQGTRLTVV.

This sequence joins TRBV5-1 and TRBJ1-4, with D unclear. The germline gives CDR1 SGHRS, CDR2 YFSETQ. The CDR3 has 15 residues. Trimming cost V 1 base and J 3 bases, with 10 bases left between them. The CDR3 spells CASSLRAEANEKLFF. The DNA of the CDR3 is TGCGCCAGCAGCTTGAGGGCGGAAGCTAATGAAAAACTGTTTTTT. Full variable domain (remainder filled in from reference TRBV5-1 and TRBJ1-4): KAGVTQTPRYLIKTRGQQVTLSCSPISGHRSVSWYQQTPGQGLQFLFEYFSETQRNKGNFPGRFSGRQFSNSRSEMNVSTLELGDSALYLCASSLRAEANEKLFFGSGTQLSVL.

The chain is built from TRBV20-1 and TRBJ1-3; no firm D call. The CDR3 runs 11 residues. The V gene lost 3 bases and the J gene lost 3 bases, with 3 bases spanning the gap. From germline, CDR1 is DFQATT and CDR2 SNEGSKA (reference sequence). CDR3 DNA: TGCAGTGCTAGTAGTGGAAACACCATATATTTT. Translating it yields CSASSGNTIYF.

The CDR3 coding sequence is TGCGCCAGCAGCTCCGCACTGGACATCCGCTACACCTTC. Encoded protein: CASSSALDIRYTF. The rearrangement joins TRBV5-1 to TRBJ1-2; tentatively, D is TRBD1 (5 bases). The CDR3 loop spans 13 amino acids. V was shortened by 3 bases and J by 9 bases, with 15 bases between the two germline ends. In germline, CDR1 is SGHRS, CDR2 YFSETQ.

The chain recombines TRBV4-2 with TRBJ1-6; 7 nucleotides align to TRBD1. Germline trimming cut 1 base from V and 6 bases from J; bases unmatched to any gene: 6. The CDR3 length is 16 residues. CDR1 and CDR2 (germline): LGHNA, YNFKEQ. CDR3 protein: CASSQGQGQTNSPLHF. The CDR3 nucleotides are TGTGCCAGCAGCCAAGGGCAGGGACAGACTAATTCACCCCTCCACTTT.

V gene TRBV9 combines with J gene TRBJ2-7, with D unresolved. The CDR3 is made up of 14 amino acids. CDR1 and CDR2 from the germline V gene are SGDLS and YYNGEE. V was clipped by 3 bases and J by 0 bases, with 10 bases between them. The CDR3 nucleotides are TGTGCCAGCAGCGCCCATGGGGACTCCTACGAGCAGTACTTC. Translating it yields CASSAHGDSYEQYF.

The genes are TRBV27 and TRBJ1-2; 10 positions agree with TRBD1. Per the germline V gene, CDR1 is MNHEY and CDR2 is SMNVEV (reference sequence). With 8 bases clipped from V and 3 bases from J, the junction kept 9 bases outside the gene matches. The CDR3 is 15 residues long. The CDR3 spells CASSSKGTGDYGYTF. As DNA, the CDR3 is TGTGCCAGCTCTTCTAAGGGGACAGGGGACTATGGCTACACCTTC.

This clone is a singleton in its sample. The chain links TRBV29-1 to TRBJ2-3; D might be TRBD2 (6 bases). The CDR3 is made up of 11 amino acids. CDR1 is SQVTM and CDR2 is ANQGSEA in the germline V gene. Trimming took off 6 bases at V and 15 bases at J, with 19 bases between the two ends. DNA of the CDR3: TGCAGCGTAACCGGGGGTGGAAGGCAATATTTT. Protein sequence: CSVTGGGRQYF.

The CDR3, as DNA: TGTGCCAGCAGCGTAGAGCAGGCCCGTCACTCTGGAAACACCATATATTTT. Its protein product is CASSVEQARHSGNTIYF. The chain carries TRBV9 and TRBJ1-3; D gene uncertain. V lost 0 bases, J lost 0 bases, and 13 bases lay in between. The CDR3 has 17 amino acids. Germline V gene sequence: CDR1 SGDLS, CDR2 YYNGEE.

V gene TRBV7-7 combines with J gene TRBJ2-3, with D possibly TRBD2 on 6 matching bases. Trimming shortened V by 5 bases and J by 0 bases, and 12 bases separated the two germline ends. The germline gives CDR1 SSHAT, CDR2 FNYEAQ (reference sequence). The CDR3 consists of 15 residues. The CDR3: CASSLDGTSTDTQYF. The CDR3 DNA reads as TGTGCCAGCAGCCTGGATGGGACTAGCACAGATACGCAGTATTTT.

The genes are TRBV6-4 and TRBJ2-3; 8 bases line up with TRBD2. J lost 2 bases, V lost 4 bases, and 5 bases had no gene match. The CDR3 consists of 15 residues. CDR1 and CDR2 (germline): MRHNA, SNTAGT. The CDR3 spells CASSAAGGITDTQYF. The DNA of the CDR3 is TGTGCCAGCAGTGCGGCGGGGGGAATCACAGATACGCAGTATTTT.

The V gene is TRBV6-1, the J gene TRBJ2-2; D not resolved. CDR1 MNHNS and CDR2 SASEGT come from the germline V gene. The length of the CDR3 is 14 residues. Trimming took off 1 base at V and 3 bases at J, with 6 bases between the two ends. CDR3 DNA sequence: TGTGCCAGCAGTGAAGAGTTTTACACCGGGGAGCTGTTTTTT. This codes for CASSEEFYTGELFF.

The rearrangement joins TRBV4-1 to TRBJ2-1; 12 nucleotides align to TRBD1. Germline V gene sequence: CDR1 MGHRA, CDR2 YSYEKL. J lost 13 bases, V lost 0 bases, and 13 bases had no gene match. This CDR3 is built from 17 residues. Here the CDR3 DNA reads TGCGCCAGCAGCCAAGATGGGACAGGGGGCGGGTTAGATGGCCAGTTCTTC. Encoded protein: CASSQDGTGGGLDGQFF.

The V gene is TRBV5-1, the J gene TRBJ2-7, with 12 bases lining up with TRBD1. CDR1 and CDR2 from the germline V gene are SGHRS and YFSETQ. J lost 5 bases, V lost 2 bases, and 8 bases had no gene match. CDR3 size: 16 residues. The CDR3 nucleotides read TGCGCCAGCAGCTTTACGGGACAGGGGGCAGGCCACGAGCAGTACTTC. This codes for CASSFTGQGAGHEQYF.

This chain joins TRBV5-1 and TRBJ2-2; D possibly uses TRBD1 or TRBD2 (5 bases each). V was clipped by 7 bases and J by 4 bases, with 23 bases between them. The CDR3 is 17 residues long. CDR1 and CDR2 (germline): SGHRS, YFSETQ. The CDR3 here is CASLPLGKRGVTGELFF. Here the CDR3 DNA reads TGCGCCAGCCTACCCCTTGGGAAACGGGGCGTCACCGGGGAGCTGTTTTTT.

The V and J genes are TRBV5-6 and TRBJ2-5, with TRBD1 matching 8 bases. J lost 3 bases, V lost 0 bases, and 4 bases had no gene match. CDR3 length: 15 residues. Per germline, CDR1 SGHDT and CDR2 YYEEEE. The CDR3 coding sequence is TGTGCCAGCAGCTTGGGGTTGGGACAGGAAGAGACCCAGTACTTC. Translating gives CASSLGLGQEETQYF.

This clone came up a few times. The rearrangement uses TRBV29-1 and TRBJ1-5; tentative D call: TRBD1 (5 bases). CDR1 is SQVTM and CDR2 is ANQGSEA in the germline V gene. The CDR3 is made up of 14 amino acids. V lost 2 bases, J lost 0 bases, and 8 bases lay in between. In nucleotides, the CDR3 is TGCAGCGTTGAACTAGACAGTAGCAATCAGCCCCAGCATTTT. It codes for CSVELDSSNQPQHF.

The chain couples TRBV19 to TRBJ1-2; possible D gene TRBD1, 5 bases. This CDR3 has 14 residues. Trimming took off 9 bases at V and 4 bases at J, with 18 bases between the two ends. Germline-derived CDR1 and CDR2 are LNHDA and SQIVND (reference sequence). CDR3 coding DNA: TGTGCCAGCCACGGGACTACAGGACGCTATGGCTACACCTTC. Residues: CASHGTTGRYGYTF.

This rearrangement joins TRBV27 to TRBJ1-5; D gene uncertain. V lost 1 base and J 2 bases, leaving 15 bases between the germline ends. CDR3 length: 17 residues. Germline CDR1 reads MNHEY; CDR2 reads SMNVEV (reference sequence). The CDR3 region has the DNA TGTGCCAGCAGTTTATTGGGCGGGGATCGGCGCAATCAGCCCCAGCATTTT. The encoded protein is CASSLLGGDRRNQPQHF.

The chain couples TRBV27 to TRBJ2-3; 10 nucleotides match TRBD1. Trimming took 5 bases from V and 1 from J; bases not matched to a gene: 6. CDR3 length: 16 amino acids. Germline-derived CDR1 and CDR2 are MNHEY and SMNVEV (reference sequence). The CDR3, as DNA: TGTGCCAGCAGTCCTGACAGGGGGCTCGGCACAGATACGCAGTATTTT. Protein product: CASSPDRGLGTDTQYF.

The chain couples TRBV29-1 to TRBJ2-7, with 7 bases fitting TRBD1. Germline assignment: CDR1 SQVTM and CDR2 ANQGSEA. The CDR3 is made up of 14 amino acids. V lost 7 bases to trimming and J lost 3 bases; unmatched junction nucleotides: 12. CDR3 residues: CSASRDSQFYEQYF. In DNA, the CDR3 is TGCAGCGCCTCTCGGGACAGCCAATTCTACGAGCAGTACTTC.

The CDR3 spells CASSAGGDYEQYF. The CDR3 bases are TGTGCCAGCAGCGCGGGAGGAGACTACGAGCAGTACTTC. This chain joins TRBV9 and TRBJ2-7; TRBD2 agrees at 7 bases. This CDR3 contains 13 residues. From germline, CDR1 is SGDLS and CDR2 YYNGEE. With V trimmed by 3 bases and J by 3 bases, 3 bases remained unmatched.

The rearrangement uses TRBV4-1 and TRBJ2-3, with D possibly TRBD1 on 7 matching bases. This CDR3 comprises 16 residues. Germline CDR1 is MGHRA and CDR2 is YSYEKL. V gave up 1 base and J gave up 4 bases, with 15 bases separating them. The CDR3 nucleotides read TGCGCCAGCAGCCAAGCCGACAGGGACTTACCAGATACGCAGTATTTT. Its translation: CASSQADRDLPDTQYF.